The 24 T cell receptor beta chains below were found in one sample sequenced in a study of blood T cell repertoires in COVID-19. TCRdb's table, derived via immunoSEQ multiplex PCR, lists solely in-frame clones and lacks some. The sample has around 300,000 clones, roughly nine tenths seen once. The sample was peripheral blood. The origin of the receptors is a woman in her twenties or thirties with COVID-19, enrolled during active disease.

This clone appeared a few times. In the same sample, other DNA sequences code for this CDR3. The chain's CDR3 is CSARTGNTIYF. The CDR3, as DNA: TGCAGTGCTAGAACAGGCAACACCATATATTTT. The chain employs TRBV20-1 and TRBJ1-3, with D tentatively TRBD1 (5 bases). Looked up from germline, CDR1 is DFQATT and CDR2 is SNEGSKA (reference sequence). This CDR3 has 11 residues. The germline V and J ends were trimmed by 2 bases and 7 bases, with 6 bases remaining between them.

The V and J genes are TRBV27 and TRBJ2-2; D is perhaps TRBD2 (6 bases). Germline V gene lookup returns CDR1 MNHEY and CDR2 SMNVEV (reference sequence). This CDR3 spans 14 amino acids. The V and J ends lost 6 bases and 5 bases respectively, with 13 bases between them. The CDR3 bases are TGTGCCAGCAGGTTAGGTGGAGGGACCGGGGAGCTGTTTTTT. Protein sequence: CASRLGGGTGELFF.

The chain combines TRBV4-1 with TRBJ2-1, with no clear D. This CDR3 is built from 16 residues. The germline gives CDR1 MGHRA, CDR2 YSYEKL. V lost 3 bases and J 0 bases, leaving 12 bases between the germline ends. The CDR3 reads CASSQVTWSSYNEQFF. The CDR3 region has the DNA TGCGCCAGCAGCCAGGTAACCTGGAGCTCCTACAATGAGCAGTTCTTC.

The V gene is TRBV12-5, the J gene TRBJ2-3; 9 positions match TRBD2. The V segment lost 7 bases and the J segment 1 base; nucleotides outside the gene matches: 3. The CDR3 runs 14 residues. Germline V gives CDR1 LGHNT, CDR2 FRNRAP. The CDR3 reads CASVRLAGTDTQYF. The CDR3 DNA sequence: TGTGCTAGTGTCCGACTAGCGGGCACAGATACGCAGTATTTT.

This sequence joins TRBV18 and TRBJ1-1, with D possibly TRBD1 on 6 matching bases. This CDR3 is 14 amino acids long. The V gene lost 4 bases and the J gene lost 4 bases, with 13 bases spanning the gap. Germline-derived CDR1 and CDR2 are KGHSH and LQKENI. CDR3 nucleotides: TGTGCCAGCTCACGGGGAACAGGGAGCACTGAAGCTTTCTTT. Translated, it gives CASSRGTGSTEAFF.

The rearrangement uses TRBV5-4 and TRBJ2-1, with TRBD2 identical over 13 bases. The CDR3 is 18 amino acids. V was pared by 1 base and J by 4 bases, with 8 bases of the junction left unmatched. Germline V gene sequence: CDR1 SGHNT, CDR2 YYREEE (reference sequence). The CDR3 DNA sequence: TGTGCCAGCAGCTTGCCCCCCGGGACTAGCGGGATGTACAATGAGCAGTTCTTC. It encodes CASSLPPGTSGMYNEQFF.

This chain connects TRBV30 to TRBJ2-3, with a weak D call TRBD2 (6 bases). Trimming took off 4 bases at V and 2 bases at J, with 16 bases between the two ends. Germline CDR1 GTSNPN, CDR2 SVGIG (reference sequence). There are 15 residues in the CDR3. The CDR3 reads CAWTGDQVLTDTQYF. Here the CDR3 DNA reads TGTGCCTGGACGGGGGACCAGGTGCTCACAGATACGCAGTATTTT.

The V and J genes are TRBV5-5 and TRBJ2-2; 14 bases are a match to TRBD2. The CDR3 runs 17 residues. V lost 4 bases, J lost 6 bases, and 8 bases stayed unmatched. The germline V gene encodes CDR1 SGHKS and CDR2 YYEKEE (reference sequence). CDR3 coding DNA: TGTGCCAGCAGCCTCGGGACTAGCGGGAGCAAGCCCGGGGAGCTGTTTTTT. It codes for CASSLGTSGSKPGELFF.

CDR3 protein: CASSTTGGEDQPQHF. For the CDR3, the DNA is TGTGCCAGTAGTACGACAGGGGGCGAAGATCAGCCCCAGCATTTT. J is TRBJ1-5 and V is TRBV19, with 10 bases aligning to TRBD1. The V gene's germline CDR1 is LNHDA and CDR2 SQIVND (reference sequence). This CDR3 is built from 15 residues. V was pared by 4 bases and J by 5 bases, with 5 bases of the junction left unmatched.

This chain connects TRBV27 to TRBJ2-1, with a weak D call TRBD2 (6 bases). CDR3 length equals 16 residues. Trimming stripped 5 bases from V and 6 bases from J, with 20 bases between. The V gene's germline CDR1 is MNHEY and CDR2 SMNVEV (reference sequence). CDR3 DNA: TGTGCCAGCAGTCCCCTCCGGGACTTATACGTCAATGAGCAGTTCTTC. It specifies CASSPLRDLYVNEQFF.

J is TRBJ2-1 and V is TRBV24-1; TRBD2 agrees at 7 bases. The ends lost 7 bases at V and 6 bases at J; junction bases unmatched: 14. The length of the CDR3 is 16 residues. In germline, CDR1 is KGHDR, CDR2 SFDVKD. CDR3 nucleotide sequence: TGTGCCACCAGCTCCCCGGGGGAGGGGATATTCAATGAGCAGTTCTTC. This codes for CATSSPGEGIFNEQFF.

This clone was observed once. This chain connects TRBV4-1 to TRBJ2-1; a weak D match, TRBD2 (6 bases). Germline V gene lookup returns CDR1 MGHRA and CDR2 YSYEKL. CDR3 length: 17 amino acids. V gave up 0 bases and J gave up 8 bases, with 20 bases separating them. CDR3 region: CASSQDQSSGPWDEQFF. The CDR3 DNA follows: TGCGCCAGCAGCCAAGATCAGAGTAGCGGACCTTGGGATGAGCAGTTCTTC.

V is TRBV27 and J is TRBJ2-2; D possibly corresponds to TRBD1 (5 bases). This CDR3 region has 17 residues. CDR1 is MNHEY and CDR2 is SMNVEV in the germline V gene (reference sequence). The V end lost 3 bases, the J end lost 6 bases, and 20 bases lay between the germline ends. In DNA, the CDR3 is TGTGCCAGCAGTTTTGCCCGACAGTCAACTGCACCCGGGGAGCTGTTTTTT. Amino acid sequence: CASSFARQSTAPGELFF.

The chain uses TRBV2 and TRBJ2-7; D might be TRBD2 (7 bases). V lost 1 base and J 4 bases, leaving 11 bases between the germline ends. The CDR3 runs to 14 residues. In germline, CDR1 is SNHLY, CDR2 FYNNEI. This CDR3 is CASSEGGGGYEQYF. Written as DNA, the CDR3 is TGTGCCAGCAGTGAAGGGGGGGGCGGATACGAGCAGTACTTC.

This CDR3 reads CASAWDTNQPQHF. For the CDR3, the DNA is TGTGCCAGCGCCTGGGACACCAATCAGCCCCAGCATTTT. This chain links TRBV6-5 with TRBJ1-5, with D possibly TRBD1 on 6 matching bases. Germline assignment: CDR1 MNHEY and CDR2 SVGAGI. Deletions cut 8 bases from V and 3 bases from J, with 11 bases between. The CDR3 consists of 13 residues.

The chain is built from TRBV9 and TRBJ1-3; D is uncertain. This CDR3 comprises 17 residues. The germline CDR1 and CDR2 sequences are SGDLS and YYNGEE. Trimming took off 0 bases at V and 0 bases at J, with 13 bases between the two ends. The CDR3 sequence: CASSVGPGFNSGNTIYF. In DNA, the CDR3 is TGTGCCAGCAGCGTAGGGCCGGGTTTCAACTCTGGAAACACCATATATTTT.

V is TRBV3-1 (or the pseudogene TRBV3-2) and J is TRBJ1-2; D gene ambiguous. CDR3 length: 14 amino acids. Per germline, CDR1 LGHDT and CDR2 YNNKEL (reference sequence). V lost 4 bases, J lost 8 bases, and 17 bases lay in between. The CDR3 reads CASSLASGGIGYTF. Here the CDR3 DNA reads TGTGCCAGCAGCCTAGCTTCGGGAGGGATCGGCTACACCTTC.

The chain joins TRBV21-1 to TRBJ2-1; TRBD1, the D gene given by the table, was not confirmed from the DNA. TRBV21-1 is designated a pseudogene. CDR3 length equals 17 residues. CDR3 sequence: CASSNRVSWVMGAEQFF. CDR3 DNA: TGTGCCAGCAGCAACAGGGTATCTTGGGTTATGGGTGCTGAGCAGTTCTTC.

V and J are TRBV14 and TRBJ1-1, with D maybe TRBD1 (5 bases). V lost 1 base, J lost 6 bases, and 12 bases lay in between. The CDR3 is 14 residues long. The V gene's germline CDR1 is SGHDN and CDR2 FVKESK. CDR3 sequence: CASSQAGNWAEAFF. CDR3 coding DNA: TGTGCCAGCAGCCAAGCAGGGAATTGGGCTGAAGCTTTCTTT.

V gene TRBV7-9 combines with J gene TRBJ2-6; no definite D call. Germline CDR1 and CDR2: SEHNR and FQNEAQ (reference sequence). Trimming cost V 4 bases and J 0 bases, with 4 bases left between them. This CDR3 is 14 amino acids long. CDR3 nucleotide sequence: TGTGCCAGCAGCTCTAGCTCTGGGGCCAACGTCCTGACTTTC. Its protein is CASSSSSGANVLTF.

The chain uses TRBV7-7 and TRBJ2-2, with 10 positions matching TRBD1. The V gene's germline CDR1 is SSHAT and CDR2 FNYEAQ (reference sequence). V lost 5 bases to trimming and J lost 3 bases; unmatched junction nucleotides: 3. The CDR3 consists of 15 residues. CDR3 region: CASSRTGGYTGELFF. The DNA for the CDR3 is TGTGCCAGCAGCCGGACAGGGGGTTACACCGGGGAGCTGTTTTTT.

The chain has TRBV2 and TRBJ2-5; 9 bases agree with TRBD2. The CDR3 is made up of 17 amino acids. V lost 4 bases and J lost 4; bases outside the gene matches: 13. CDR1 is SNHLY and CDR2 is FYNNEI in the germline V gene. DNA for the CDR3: TGTGCCAGCAGTGGGGAGTGGATAGCGGGAGACAGAGAGACCCAGTACTTC. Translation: CASSGEWIAGDRETQYF. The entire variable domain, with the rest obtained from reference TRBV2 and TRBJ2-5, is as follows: EPEVTQTPSHQVTQMGQEVILRCVPISNHLYFYWYRQILGQKVEFLVSFYNNEISEKSEIFDDQFSVERPDGSNFTLKIRSTKLEDSAMYFCASSGEWIAGDRETQYFGPGTRLLVL.

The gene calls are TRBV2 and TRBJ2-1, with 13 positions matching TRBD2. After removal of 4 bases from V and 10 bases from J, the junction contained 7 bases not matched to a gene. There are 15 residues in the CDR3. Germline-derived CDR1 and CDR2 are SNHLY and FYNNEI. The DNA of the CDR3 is TGTGCCAGCAGTGCCAGGACTAGCGGGGGTGGGGAGCAGTTCTTC. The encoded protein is CASSARTSGGGEQFF. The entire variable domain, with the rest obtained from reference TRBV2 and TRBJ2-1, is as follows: EPEVTQTPSHQVTQMGQEVILRCVPISNHLYFYWYRQILGQKVEFLVSFYNNEISEKSEIFDDQFSVERPDGSNFTLKIRSTKLEDSAMYFCASSARTSGGGEQFFGPGTRLTVL.

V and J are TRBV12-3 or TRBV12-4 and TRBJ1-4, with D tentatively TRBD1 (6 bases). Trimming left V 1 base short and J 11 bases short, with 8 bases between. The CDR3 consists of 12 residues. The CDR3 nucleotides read TGTGCCAGCAGTTTAGGACAGGATAAACTGTTTTTT. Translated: CASSLGQDKLFF.